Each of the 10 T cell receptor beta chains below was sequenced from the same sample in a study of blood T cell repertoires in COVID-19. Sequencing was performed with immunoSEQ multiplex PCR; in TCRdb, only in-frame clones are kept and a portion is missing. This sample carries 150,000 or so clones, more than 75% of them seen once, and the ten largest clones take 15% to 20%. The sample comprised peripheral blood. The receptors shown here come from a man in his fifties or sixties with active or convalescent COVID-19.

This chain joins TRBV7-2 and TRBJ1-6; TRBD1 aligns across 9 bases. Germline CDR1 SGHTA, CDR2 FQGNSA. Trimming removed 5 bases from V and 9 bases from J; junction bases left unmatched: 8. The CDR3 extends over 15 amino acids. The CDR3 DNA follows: TGTGCCAGCAGCCCAAGACAGGGGGAAAGTTCACCCCTCCACTTT. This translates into CASSPRQGESSPLHF.

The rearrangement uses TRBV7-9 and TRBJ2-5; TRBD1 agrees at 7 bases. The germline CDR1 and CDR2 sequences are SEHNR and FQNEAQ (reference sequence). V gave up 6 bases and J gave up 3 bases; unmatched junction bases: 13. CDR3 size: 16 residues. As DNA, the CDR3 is TGTGCCAGCAGTTTTACCGGGACAGCGCTAAAAGAGACCCAGTACTTC. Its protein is CASSFTGTALKETQYF.

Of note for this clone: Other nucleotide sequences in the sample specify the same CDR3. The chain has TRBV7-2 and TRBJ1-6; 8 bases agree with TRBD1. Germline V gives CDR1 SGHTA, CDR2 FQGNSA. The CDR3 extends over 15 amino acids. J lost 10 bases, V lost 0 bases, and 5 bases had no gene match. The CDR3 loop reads CASSLATGVGSPLHF. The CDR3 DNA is TGTGCCAGCAGCTTAGCGACAGGGGTTGGGTCACCCCTCCACTTT.

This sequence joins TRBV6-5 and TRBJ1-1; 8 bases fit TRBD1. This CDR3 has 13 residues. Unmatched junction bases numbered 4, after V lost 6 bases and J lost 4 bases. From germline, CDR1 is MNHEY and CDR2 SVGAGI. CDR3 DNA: TGTGCCAGCAGAAGAACAGGGGGCACTGAAGCTTTCTTT. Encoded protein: CASRRTGGTEAFF.

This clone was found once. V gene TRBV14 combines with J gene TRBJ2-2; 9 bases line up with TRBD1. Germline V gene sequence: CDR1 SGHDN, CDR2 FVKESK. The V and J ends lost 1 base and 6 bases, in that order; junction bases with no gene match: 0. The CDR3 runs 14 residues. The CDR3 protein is CASSQGTGAGELFF. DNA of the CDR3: TGTGCCAGCAGCCAAGGGACAGGGGCCGGGGAGCTGTTTTTT. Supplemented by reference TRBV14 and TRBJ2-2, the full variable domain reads EAGVTQFPSHSVIEKGQTVTLRCDPISGHDNLYWYRRVMGKEIKFLLHFVKESKQDESGMPNNRFLAERTGGTYSTLKVQPAELEDSGVYFCASSQGTGAGELFFGEGSRLTVL.

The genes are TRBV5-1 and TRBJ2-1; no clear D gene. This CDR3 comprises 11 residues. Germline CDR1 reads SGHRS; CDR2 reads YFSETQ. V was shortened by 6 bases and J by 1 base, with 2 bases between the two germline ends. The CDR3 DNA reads TGCGCCAGCACGTCCTACAATGAGCAGTTCTTC. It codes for CASTSYNEQFF.

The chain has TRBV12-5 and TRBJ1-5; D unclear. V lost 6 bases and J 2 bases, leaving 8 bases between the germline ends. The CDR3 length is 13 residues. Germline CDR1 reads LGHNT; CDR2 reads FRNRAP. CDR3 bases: TGTGCTAGTGGCGCCGGGGGCAATCAGCCCCAGCATTTT. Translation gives CASGAGGNQPQHF.

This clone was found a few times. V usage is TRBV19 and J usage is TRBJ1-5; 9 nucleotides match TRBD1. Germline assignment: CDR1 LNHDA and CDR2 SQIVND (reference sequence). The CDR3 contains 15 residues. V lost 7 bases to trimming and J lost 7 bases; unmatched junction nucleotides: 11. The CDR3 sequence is CASIPTGTGPQPQHF. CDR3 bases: TGTGCCAGTATTCCAACGGGGACAGGGCCCCAGCCCCAGCATTTT.

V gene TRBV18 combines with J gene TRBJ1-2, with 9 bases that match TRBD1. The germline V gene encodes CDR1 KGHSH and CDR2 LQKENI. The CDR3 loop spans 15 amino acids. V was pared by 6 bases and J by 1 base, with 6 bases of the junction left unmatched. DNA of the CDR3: TGTGCCAGCTCGGGACAGGGAGCTCTTAACTATGGCTACACCTTC. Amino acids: CASSGQGALNYGYTF.

The CDR3 nucleotides read TGTGCCAGCTCACGCGTAGCAGGGGCCCAAGAGACCCAGTACTTC. Protein: CASSRVAGAQETQYF. The chain has TRBV18 and TRBJ2-5; the D gene is possibly TRBD1 (6 bases). The CDR3 totals 15 residues. V lost 4 bases, J lost 1 base, and 13 bases lay in between. Germline assignment: CDR1 KGHSH and CDR2 LQKENI.